This T cell receptor (beta chain) was sequenced during a study of shared T cell receptors in the human thymus. Generated by immunoSEQ multiplex PCR, the TCRdb table keeps only in-frame clones and is missing some. The sample includes hundreds of thousands of clones, around 87% of them seen just once. Between the trimmed V and J ends, which lost 1 base and 7 bases, there was a span of 14 bases. The germline V gene encodes CDR1 SGHDT and CDR2 YYEEEE. The CDR3 is 15 amino acids. A further study also used this sample, focusing on human thymus T cells. That report notes: During corrective heart surgery, resections were taken, and the thymus tissue came from them. Thymic and blood repertoires seemed to favor certain V and J genes. Related research described strongly overlapping thymic repertoires in unrelated people.

V gene TRBV5-6 combines with J gene TRBJ2-2, with D possibly matching TRBD1 (7 bases). Specimen: thymocytes. The clonotype comes from a boy younger than two with a congenital heart defect. The CDR3 DNA reads as TGTGCCAGCAGCTTGATTCAGGGGGGTTACGGGGAGCTGTTTTTT. It specifies CASSLIQGGYGELFF.